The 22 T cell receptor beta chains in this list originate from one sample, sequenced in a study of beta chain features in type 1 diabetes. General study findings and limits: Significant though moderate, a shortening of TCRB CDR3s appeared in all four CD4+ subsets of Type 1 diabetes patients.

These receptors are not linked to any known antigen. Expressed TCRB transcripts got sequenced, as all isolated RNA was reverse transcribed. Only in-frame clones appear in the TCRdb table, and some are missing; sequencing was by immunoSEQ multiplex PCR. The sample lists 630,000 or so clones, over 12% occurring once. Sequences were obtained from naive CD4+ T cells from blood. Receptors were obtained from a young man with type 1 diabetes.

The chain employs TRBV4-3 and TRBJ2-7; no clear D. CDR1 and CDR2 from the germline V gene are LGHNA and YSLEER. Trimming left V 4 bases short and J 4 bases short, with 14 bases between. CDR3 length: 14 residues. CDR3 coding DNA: TGCGCCAGCAGCCGCGAGTTTTTGTATTACGAGCAGTACTTC. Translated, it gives CASSREFLYYEQYF.

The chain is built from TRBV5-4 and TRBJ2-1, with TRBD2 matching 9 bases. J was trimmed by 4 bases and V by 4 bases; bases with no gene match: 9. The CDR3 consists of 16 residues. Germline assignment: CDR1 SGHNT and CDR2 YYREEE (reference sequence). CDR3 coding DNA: TGTGCCAGCAGCCGTGAGACTAGCGGACTTTACAATGAGCAGTTCTTC. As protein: CASSRETSGLYNEQFF. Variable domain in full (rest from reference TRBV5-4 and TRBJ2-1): ETGVTQSPTHLIKTRGQQVTLRCSSQSGHNTVSWYQQALGQGPQFIFQYYREEENGRGNFPPRFSGLQFPNYSSELNVNALELDDSALYLCASSRETSGLYNEQFFGPGTRLTVL.

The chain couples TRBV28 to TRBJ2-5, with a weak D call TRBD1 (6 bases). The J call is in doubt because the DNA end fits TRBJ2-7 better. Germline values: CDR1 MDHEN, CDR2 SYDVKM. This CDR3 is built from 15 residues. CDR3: CASTGAGTGSYEQYF. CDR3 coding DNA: TGTGCCAGCACCGGGGCGGGCACAGGGTCCTACGAGCAGTACTTC.

CDR3 DNA sequence: TGTGCCAGCCTACAGGTTGGGGGCACTGAAGCTTTCTTT. Translation: CASLQVGGTEAFF. This chain links TRBV6-5 with TRBJ1-1, with a possible D match to TRBD1 (5 bases). This CDR3 region has 13 residues. Germline CDR1 MNHEY, CDR2 SVGAGI. Deletions cut 8 bases from V and 4 bases from J, with 14 bases between.

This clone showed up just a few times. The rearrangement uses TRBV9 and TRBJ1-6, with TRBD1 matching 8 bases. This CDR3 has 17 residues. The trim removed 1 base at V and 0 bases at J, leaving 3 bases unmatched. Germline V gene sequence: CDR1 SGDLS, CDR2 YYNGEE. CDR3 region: CASSVTGTGSYNSPLHF. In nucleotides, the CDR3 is TGTGCCAGCAGCGTAACAGGGACAGGCTCCTATAATTCACCCCTCCACTTT.

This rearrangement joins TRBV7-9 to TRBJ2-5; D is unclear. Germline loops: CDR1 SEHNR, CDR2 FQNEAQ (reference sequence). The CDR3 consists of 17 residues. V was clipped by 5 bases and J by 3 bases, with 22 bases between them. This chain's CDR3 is CASSLMGTARVKETQYF. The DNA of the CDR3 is TGTGCCAGCAGCCTAATGGGTACCGCTCGGGTTAAAGAGACCCAGTACTTC.

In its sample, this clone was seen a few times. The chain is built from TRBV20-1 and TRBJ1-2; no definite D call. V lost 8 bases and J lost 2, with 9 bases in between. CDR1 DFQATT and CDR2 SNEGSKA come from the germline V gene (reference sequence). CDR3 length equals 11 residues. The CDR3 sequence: CSPAPNYGYTF. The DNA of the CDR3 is TGCAGTCCGGCCCCGAACTATGGCTACACCTTC.

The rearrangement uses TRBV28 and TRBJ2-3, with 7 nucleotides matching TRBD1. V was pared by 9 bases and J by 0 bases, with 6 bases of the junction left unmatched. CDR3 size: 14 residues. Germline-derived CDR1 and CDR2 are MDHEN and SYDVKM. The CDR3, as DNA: TGTGCCAGTTGGGACAGAAGTAGCACAGATACGCAGTATTTT. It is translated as CASWDRSSTDTQYF.

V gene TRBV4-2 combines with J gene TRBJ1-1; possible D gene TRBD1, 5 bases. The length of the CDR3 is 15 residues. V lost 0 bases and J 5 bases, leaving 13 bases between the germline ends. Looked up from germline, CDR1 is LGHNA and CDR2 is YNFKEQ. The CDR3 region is CASSQDNQGVTEAFF. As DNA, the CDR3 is TGTGCCAGCAGCCAAGATAACCAGGGAGTAACTGAAGCTTTCTTT.

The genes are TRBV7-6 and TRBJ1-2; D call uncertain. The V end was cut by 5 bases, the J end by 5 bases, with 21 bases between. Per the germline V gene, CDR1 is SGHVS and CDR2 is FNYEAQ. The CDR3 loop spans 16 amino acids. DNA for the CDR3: TGTGCCAGCAGCCAAGAAGGCTGGCAGGAGGTTTATGGCTACACCTTC. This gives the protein CASSQEGWQEVYGYTF.

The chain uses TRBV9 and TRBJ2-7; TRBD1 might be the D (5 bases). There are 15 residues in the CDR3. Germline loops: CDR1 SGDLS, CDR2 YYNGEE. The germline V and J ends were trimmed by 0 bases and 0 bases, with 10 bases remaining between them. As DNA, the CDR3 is TGTGCCAGCAGCGTAGGGGGCGGTGACTCCTACGAGCAGTACTTC. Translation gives CASSVGGGDSYEQYF.

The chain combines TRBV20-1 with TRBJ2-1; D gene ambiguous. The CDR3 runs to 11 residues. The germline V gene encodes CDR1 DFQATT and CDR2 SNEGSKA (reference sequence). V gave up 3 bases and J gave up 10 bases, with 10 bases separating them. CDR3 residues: CSASKDREQFF. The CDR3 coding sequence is TGCAGTGCTAGTAAAGATCGGGAGCAGTTCTTC.

CDR3 nucleotides: TGTGCCAGCACCCAAATCCAAACAGGGGACACTGAAGCTTTCTTT. The encoded protein is CASTQIQTGDTEAFF. This chain links TRBV2 with TRBJ1-1; 7 nucleotides agree with TRBD1. CDR1 SNHLY and CDR2 FYNNEI come from the germline V gene. J was trimmed by 3 bases and V by 7 bases; bases with no gene match: 11. This CDR3 spans 15 amino acids.

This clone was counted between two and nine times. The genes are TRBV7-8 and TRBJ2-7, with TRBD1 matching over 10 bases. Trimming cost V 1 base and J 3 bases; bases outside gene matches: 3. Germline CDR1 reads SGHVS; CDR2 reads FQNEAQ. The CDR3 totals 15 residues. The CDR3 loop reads CASSLGRDRGYEQYF. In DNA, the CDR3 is TGTGCCAGCAGCTTAGGGCGGGACAGGGGCTACGAGCAGTACTTC.

For the CDR3, the DNA is TGTGCCACCAGCATGCGGACAGAGAGCGGGCCCCAGCATTTT. Translated, it gives CATSMRTESGPQHF. The chain recombines TRBV15 with TRBJ1-5; TRBD1 might be the D (6 bases). Trimming pared 4 bases from V and 9 bases from J, leaving 16 bases between. The germline gives CDR1 LNHNV, CDR2 YYDKDF (reference sequence). The CDR3 is 14 residues long.

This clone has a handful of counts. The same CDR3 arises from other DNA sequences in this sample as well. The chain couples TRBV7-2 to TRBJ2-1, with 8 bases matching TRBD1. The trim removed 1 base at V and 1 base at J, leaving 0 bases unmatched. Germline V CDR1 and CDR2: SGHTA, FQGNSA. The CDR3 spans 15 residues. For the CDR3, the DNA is TGTGCCAGCAGCTTAGGGACAGGGTCCTACAATGAGCAGTTCTTC. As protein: CASSLGTGSYNEQFF.

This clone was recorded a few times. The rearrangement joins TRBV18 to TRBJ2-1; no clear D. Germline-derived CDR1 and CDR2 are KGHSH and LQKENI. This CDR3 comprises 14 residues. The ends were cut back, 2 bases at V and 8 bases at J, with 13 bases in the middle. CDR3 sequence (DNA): TGTGCCAGCTCACCAGCCCGAGAGGCGCATGAGCAGTTCTTC. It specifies CASSPAREAHEQFF.

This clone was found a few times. This CDR3 reads CASSSRQGAQNGYTF. The CDR3 bases are TGCGCCAGCAGCTCCCGCCAGGGAGCCCAGAATGGCTACACCTTC. The rearrangement links TRBV5-1 to TRBJ1-2, with a possible D match to TRBD1 (5 bases). V was cut by 3 bases and J by 6 bases, with 18 bases left in between. This CDR3 contains 15 residues. Germline V gives CDR1 SGHRS, CDR2 YFSETQ.

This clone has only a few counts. The CDR3 sequence is CAWSLGGEGSNQPQHF. The CDR3 nucleotides are TGTGCCTGGAGCCTTGGGGGGGAAGGGAGCAATCAGCCCCAGCATTTT. V is TRBV30 and J is TRBJ1-5, with D perhaps TRBD1 (5 bases). V dropped 3 bases and J dropped 1 base, with 16 bases sitting between them. The CDR3 has 16 amino acids. Germline V gives CDR1 GTSNPN, CDR2 SVGIG (reference sequence). The variable domain in full, with the rest retrieved from reference TRBV30 and TRBJ1-5, is SQTIHQWPATLVQPVGSPLSLECTVEGTSNPNLYWYRQAAGRGLQLLFYSVGIGQISSEVPQNLSASRPQDRQFILSSKKLLLSDSGFYLCAWSLGGEGSNQPQHFGDGTRLSIL.

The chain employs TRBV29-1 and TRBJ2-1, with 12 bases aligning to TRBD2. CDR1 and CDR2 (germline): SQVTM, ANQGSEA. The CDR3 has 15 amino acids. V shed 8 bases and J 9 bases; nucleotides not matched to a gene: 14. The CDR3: CSSQAGLAGGGEQFF. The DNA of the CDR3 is TGCAGCTCCCAGGCCGGCCTAGCGGGAGGGGGTGAGCAGTTCTTC.

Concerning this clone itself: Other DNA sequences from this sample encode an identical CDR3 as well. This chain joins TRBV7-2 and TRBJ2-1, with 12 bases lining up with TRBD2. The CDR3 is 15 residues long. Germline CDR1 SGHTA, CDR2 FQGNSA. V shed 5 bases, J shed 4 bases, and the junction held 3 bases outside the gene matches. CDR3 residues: CASSPTSGGYNEQFF. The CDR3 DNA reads TGTGCCAGCAGCCCTACTAGCGGGGGGTACAATGAGCAGTTCTTC.

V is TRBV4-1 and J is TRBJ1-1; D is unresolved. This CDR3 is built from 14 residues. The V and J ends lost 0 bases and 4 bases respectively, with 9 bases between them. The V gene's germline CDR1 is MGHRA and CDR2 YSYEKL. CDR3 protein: CASSQDLGITEAFF. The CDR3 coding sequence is TGCGCCAGCAGCCAAGATTTGGGGATCACTGAAGCTTTCTTT.